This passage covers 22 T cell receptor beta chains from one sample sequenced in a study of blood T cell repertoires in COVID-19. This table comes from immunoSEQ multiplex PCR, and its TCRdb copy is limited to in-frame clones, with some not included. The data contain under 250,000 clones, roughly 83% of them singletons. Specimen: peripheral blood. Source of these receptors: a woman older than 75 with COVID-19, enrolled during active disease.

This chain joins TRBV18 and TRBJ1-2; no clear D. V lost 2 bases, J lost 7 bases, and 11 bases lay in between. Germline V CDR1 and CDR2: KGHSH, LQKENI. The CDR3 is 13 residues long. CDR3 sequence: CASSPDNNVGYTF. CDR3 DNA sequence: TGTGCCAGCTCACCAGACAATAACGTTGGCTACACCTTC. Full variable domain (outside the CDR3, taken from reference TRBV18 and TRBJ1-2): NAGVMQNPRHLVRRRGQEARLRCSPMKGHSHVYWYRQLPEEGLKFMVYLQKENIIDESGMPKERFSAEFPKEGPSILRIQQVVRGDSAAYFCASSPDNNVGYTFGSGTRLTVV.

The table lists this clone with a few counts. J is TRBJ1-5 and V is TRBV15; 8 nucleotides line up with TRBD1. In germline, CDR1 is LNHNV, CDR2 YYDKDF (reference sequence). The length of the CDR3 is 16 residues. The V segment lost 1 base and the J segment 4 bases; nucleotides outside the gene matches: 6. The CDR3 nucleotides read TGTGCCACCAGCAGAGGGACAGGGAGCTTGAATCAGCCCCAGCATTTT. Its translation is CATSRGTGSLNQPQHF.

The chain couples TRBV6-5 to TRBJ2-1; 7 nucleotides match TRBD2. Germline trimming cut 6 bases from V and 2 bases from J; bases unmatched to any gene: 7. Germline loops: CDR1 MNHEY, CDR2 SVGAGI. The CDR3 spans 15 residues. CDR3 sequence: CASRSGAPAYNEQFF. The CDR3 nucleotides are TGTGCCAGCAGAAGCGGGGCGCCCGCCTACAATGAGCAGTTCTTC.

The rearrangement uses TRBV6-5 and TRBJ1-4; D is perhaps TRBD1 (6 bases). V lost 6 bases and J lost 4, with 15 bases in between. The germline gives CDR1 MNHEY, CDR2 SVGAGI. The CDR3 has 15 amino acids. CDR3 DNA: TGTGCCAGCAGACCTCAGGGAGGGGGTAATGAAAAACTGTTTTTT. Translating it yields CASRPQGGGNEKLFF.

For the CDR3, the DNA is TGTGCCAGCAGTCCCAGGACAGGAGAGACCCAGTACTTC. Translation: CASSPRTGETQYF. V is TRBV6-5 and J is TRBJ2-5; 7 bases match TRBD1. The CDR3 runs to 13 residues. Looked up from germline, CDR1 is MNHEY and CDR2 is SVGAGI. V shed 5 bases, J shed 4 bases, and the junction held 4 bases outside the gene matches.

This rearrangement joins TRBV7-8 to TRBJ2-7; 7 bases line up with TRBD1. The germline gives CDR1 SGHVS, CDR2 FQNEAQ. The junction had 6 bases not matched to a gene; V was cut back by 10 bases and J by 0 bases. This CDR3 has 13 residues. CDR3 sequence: CATTGTDSYEQYF. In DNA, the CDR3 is TGTGCCACCACCGGGACAGACTCCTACGAGCAGTACTTC.

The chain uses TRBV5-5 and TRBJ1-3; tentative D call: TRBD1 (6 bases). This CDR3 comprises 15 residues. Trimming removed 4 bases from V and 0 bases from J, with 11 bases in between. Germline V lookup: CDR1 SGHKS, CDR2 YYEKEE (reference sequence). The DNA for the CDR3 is TGTGCCAGCAGCGACGGGACAAACTCTGGAAACACCATATATTTT. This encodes CASSDGTNSGNTIYF.

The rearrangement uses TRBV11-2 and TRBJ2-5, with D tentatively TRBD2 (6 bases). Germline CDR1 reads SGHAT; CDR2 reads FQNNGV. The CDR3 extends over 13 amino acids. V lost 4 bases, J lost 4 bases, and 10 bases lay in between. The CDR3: CASSSGGVETQYF. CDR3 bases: TGTGCCAGCAGCTCCGGAGGGGTAGAGACCCAGTACTTC.

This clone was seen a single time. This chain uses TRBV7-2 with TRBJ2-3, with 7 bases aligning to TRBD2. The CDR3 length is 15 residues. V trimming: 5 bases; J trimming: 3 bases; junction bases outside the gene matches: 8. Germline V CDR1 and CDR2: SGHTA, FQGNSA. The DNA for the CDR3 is TGTGCCAGCAGCGCCCGGACTAGGTCGACAGATACGCAGTATTTT. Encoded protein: CASSARTRSTDTQYF.

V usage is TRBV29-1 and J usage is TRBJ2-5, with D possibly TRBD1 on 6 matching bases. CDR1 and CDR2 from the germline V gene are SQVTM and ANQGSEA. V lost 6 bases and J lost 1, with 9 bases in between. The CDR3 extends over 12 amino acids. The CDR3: CSVRGFQETQYF. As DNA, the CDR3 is TGCAGCGTCAGGGGTTTCCAAGAGACCCAGTACTTC.

The CDR3 spells CASSVGDAGRTEQPQHF. The DNA of the CDR3 is TGTGCCAGCAGCGTAGGGGACGCGGGGAGGACTGAGCAGCCCCAGCATTTT. This rearrangement joins TRBV9 to TRBJ1-5; tentative D call: TRBD1 (5 bases). Germline CDR1 SGDLS, CDR2 YYNGEE. V lost 0 bases and J lost 7, with 20 bases in between. The CDR3 totals 17 residues. Together with reference TRBV9 and TRBJ1-5, the CDR3 gives the full variable domain: DSGVTQTPKHLITATGQRVTLRCSPRSGDLSVYWYQQSLDQGLQFLIQYYNGEERAKGNILERFSAQQFPDLHSELNLSSLELGDSALYFCASSVGDAGRTEQPQHFGDGTRLSIL.

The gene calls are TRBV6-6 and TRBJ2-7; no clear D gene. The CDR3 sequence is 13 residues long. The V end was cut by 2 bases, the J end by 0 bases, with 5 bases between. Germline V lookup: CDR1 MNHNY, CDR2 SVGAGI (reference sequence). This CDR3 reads CASSYGTSYEQYF. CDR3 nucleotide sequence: TGTGCCAGCAGTTACGGCACCTCCTACGAGCAGTACTTC.

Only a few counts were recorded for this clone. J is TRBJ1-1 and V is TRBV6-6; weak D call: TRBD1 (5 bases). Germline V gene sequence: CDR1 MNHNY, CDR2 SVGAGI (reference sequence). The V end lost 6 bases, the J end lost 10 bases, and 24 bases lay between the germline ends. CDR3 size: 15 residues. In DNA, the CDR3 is TGTGCCAGCAGGGGGATTGCCGGCTCGGGGGTCGGAGCTTTCTTT. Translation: CASRGIAGSGVGAFF.

Here the CDR3 reads CASSSDRDVGYGYTF. In nucleotides, the CDR3 is TGTGCCAGCAGTTCCGACAGGGACGTAGGGTATGGCTACACCTTC. V and J are TRBV7-2 and TRBJ1-2; 7 nucleotides agree with TRBD1. The CDR3 length is 15 residues. With 6 bases clipped from V and 5 bases from J, the junction kept 12 bases outside the gene matches. Per the germline V gene, CDR1 is SGHTA and CDR2 is FQGNSA.

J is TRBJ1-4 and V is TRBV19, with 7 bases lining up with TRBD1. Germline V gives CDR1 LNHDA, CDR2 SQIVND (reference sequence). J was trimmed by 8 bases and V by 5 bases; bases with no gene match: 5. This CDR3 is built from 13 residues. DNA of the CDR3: TGTGCCAGTAGTGCTAACAGGGGAGAAAAACTGTTTTTT. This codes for CASSANRGEKLFF.

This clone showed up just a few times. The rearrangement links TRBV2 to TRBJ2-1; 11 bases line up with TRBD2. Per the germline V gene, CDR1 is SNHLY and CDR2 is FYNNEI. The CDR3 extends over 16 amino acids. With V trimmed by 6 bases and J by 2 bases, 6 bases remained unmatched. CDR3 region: CASRYGTSGPYNEQFF. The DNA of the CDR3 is TGTGCCAGCAGATATGGGACTAGCGGTCCCTACAATGAGCAGTTCTTC.

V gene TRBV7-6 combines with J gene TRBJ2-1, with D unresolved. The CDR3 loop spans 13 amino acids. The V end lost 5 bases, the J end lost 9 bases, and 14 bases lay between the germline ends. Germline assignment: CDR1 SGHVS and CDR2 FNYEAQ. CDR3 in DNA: TGTGCCAGCAGCCTCAGTCTGACGGGTGAGCAGTTCTTC. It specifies CASSLSLTGEQFF.

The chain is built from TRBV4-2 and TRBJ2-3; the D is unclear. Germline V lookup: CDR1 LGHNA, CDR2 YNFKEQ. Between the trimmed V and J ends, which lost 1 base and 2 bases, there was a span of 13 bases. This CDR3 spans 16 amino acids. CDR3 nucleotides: TGTGCCAGCAGCCAAGTCCCTGGGCAAGTCACAGATACGCAGTATTTT. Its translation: CASSQVPGQVTDTQYF.

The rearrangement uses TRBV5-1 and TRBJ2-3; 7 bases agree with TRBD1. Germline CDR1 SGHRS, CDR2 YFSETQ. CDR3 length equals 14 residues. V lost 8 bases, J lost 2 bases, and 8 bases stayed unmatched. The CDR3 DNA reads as TGCGCCAGTAAACCGGGACAGCTCACAGATACGCAGTATTTT. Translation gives CASKPGQLTDTQYF.

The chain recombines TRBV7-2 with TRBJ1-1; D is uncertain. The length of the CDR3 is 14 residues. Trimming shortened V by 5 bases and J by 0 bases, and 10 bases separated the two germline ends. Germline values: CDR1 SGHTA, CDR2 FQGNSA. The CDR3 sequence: CASSEQSMNTEAFF. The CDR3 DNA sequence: TGTGCCAGCAGCGAGCAATCGATGAACACTGAAGCTTTCTTT. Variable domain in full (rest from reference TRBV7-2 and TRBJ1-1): GAGVSQSPSNKVTEKGKDVELRCDPISGHTALYWYRQSLGQGLEFLIYFQGNSAPDKSGLPSDRFSAERTGGSVSTLTIQRTQQEDSAVYLCASSEQSMNTEAFFGQGTRLTVV.

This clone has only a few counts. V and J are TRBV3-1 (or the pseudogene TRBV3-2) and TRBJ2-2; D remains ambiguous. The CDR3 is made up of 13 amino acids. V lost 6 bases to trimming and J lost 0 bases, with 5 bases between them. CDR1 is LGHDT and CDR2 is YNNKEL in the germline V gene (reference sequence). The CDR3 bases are TGTGCCAGCAGGTCCTCGAACACCGGGGAGCTGTTTTTT. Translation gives CASRSSNTGELFF.

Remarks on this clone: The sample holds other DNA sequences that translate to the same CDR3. CDR3 in amino acids: CASSPEQETQYF. In DNA form, the CDR3 reads TGTGCCAGCTCACCAGAGCAAGAGACCCAGTACTTC. This chain joins TRBV18 and TRBJ2-5; D not certain. Germline V gene sequence: CDR1 KGHSH, CDR2 LQKENI. The CDR3 has 12 residues. Trimming removed 2 bases at V and 2 bases at J, with 3 bases between.